The 17 T cell receptor beta chains listed next were all sequenced from one sample in a study of shared clonotypes between healthy human individuals. Generated by immunoSEQ multiplex PCR, the TCRdb table keeps only in-frame clones and is missing some. The sample lists some 2.3 million clones, more than 80% occurring once. The specimen was naive CD4+ T cells from PBMCs. This sample's subset: CD45RA+ positively selected. These receptor sequences come from a man aged 18 to 30 in good health. Some clones in this sample may be carry-over from other donors' samples.

The J gene is TRBJ1-2, the V gene TRBV9, with unresolved D. Deletions cut 0 bases from V and 8 bases from J, with 11 bases between. The germline V gene has CDR1 SGDLS and CDR2 YYNGEE. The CDR3 totals 13 residues. The CDR3 protein is CASSVGPLEGYTF. CDR3 DNA sequence: TGTGCCAGCAGCGTAGGACCGCTTGAGGGCTACACCTTC.

Points on this clone: Other DNA sequences from this sample encode an identical CDR3 as well. The chain recombines TRBV7-3 with TRBJ2-3; D possibly corresponds to TRBD2 (5 bases). This CDR3 region has 13 residues. V was shortened by 1 base and J by 4 bases, with 6 bases between the two germline ends. Germline V gives CDR1 SGHTA, CDR2 FQGTGA. CDR3 residues: CASSLRRADTQYF. The CDR3 coding sequence is TGTGCCAGCAGCTTAAGGCGGGCAGATACGCAGTATTTT.

A remark on this clone: The same CDR3 is also encoded by other DNA sequences in this sample. The V call is TRBV29-1, the J call TRBJ2-3; D is unresolved. Germline-derived CDR1 and CDR2 are SQVTM and ANQGSEA. V dropped 6 bases and J dropped 1 base, with 8 bases sitting between them. CDR3 length: 12 residues. This CDR3 reads CSVDEGTDTQYF. For the CDR3, the DNA is TGCAGCGTCGACGAGGGCACAGATACGCAGTATTTT.

The chain is built from TRBV19 and TRBJ2-1; 8 nucleotides align to TRBD2. Germline trimming cut 5 bases from V and 2 bases from J; bases unmatched to any gene: 8. Germline CDR1 and CDR2: LNHDA and SQIVND (reference sequence). The length of the CDR3 is 16 residues. The CDR3 loop is CASSFLAGLPYNEQFF. The CDR3 DNA is TGTGCCAGTAGTTTCTTAGCGGGACTGCCCTACAATGAGCAGTTCTTC. The variable domain in full, with the rest retrieved from reference TRBV19 and TRBJ2-1, is DGGITQSPKYLFRKEGQNVTLSCEQNLNHDAMYWYRQDPGQGLRLIYYSQIVNDFQKGDIAEGYSVSREKKESFPLTVTSAQKNPTAFYLCASSFLAGLPYNEQFFGPGTRLTVL.

This CDR3 is CASSLGLAQNTDTQYF. The CDR3 DNA reads TGTGCCAGCAGCTTGGGACTAGCGCAAAACACAGATACGCAGTATTTT. This rearrangement joins TRBV7-2 to TRBJ2-3; 10 nucleotides align to TRBD2. The CDR3 has 16 residues. From germline, CDR1 is SGHTA and CDR2 FQGNSA. The V gene end was trimmed by 3 bases and the J gene end by 2 bases; junction bases not matched to a gene: 5.

A remark on this clone: This same CDR3 is encoded by further DNA sequences in the sample. The CDR3 DNA reads as TGCAGCGTGGGCTCCACAGATACGCAGTATTTT. Its translation: CSVGSTDTQYF. The chain carries TRBV29-1 and TRBJ2-3, with unresolved D. This CDR3 contains 11 residues. V lost 6 bases and J lost 2, with 6 bases in between. CDR1 is SQVTM and CDR2 is ANQGSEA in the germline V gene.

The V gene is TRBV28, the J gene TRBJ2-3; the match to TRBD1 covers 7 bases. Per germline, CDR1 MDHEN and CDR2 SYDVKM. Trimming took 5 bases from V and 4 from J; bases not matched to a gene: 6. CDR3 length equals 14 residues. CDR3 sequence (DNA): TGTGCCAGCAGTCGACAGGGTGGTGCAGATACGCAGTATTTT. Translation gives CASSRQGGADTQYF.

V usage is TRBV6-5 and J usage is TRBJ2-5; weak D call: TRBD1 (6 bases). V was trimmed by 6 bases and J by 2 bases, leaving 10 bases between them. This CDR3 has 13 amino acids. Germline-derived CDR1 and CDR2 are MNHEY and SVGAGI. The CDR3 region is CASSHRVQETQYF. The CDR3 DNA sequence: TGTGCCAGCAGCCACAGGGTACAAGAGACCCAGTACTTC.

This sequence joins TRBV25-1 and TRBJ2-2, with 13 bases lining up with TRBD2. The CDR3 is 18 amino acids. V trimming: 4 bases; J trimming: 6 bases; junction bases outside the gene matches: 11. Looked up from germline, CDR1 is MGHDK and CDR2 is SYGVNS. Here the CDR3 DNA reads TGTGCCAGCAGTGCCTTACCCGGACTAGCGGGAGCATCCGGGGAGCTGTTTTTT. Protein: CASSALPGLAGASGELFF.

V usage is TRBV5-6 and J usage is TRBJ2-7; 11 positions agree with TRBD1. The CDR3 length is 13 residues. The germline V gene has CDR1 SGHDT and CDR2 YYEEEE. Germline trimming cut 4 bases from V and 9 bases from J; bases unmatched to any gene: 6. Here the CDR3 DNA reads TGTGCCAGCAGCGCTGGGACAGGGGGGCGGCAGTACTTC. Translated, it gives CASSAGTGGRQYF. The full variable domain, in which reference TRBV5-6 and TRBJ2-7 provide the parts outside the CDR3, is DAGVTQSPTHLIKTRGQQVTLRCSPKSGHDTVSWYQQALGQGPQFIFQYYEEEERQRGNFPDRFSGHQFPNYSSELNVNALLLGDSALYLCASSAGTGGRQYFGPGTRLTVT.

V and J are TRBV28 and TRBJ1-1; unclear D gene. Germline V gene data show CDR1 as MDHEN and CDR2 as SYDVKM. The CDR3 sequence is 14 residues long. With 6 bases removed from V and 3 bases from J, the gap between germline ends came to 14 bases. The CDR3 protein is CASSIAGWDTEAFF. Here the CDR3 DNA reads TGTGCCAGCAGCATTGCCGGATGGGACACTGAAGCTTTCTTT.

The genes are TRBV10-3 and TRBJ2-7; D possibly corresponds to TRBD1 (5 bases). The CDR3 totals 12 residues. The V and J ends lost 4 bases and 6 bases respectively, with 10 bases between them. Germline CDR1 ENHRY, CDR2 SYGVKD. The chain's CDR3 is CAISGTGAEQYF. CDR3 nucleotides: TGTGCCATCAGTGGAACAGGAGCCGAGCAGTACTTC.

In regard to this clone: The DNA is omitted, as the CDR3 cannot be located on it reliably, and the CDR3 follows TCRdb's listing. The rearrangement uses TRBV11-2 and TRBJ2-5; TRBD1 is taken as the D call from the table, unchecked against the DNA. Germline CDR1 reads SGHAT; CDR2 reads FQNNGV. The CDR3 adds up to 14 amino acids, both ends counted. This CDR3 is CASSSSVGRETQYF.

This chain uses TRBV4-1 with TRBJ1-1, with D unclear. CDR3 length: 15 residues. CDR1 is MGHRA, CDR2 YSYEKL, per germline. Trimming pared 4 bases from V and 2 bases from J, leaving 14 bases between. The CDR3 loop reads CASSRLGGINTEAFF. CDR3 bases: TGCGCCAGCAGCCGCTTGGGAGGGATAAACACTGAAGCTTTCTTT.

The chain has TRBV5-1 and TRBJ1-1, with TRBD1 identical over 9 bases. The CDR3 loop spans 16 amino acids. The V and J ends lost 4 bases and 1 base, in that order; junction bases with no gene match: 8. The germline V gene has CDR1 SGHRS and CDR2 YFSETQ. This chain's CDR3 is CASSVTGTGRNTEAFF. Here the CDR3 DNA reads TGCGCCAGCAGCGTTACTGGGACAGGGCGGAACACTGAAGCTTTCTTT. Full variable domain (rest looked up from reference TRBV5-1 and TRBJ1-1): KAGVTQTPRYLIKTRGQQVTLSCSPISGHRSVSWYQQTPGQGLQFLFEYFSETQRNKGNFPGRFSGRQFSNSRSEMNVSTLELGDSALYLCASSVTGTGRNTEAFFGQGTRLTVV.

V and J are TRBV7-9 and TRBJ2-1; perhaps TRBD2 as D (6 bases). Looked up from germline, CDR1 is SEHNR and CDR2 is FQNEAQ (reference sequence). CDR3 length equals 16 residues. V was clipped by 5 bases and J by 2 bases, with 16 bases between them. The CDR3 here is CASSPPEGGTYNEQFF. Here the CDR3 DNA reads TGTGCCAGCAGCCCCCCGGAGGGCGGGACCTACAATGAGCAGTTCTTC.

CDR3 DNA sequence: TGTGCCAGCAGTGGCCTGACAGGGAGGGCCGGGGAGCTGTTTTTT. It specifies CASSGLTGRAGELFF. J is TRBJ2-2 and V is TRBV6-5, with D tentatively TRBD1 or TRBD2 (7 bases each). V was shortened by 5 bases and J by 6 bases, with 16 bases between the two germline ends. The CDR3 spans 15 residues. CDR1 and CDR2 (germline): MNHEY, SVGAGI.